This T cell receptor beta chain emerged from a study of identical twins. This clonotype was found a few times. The target antigen is unknown. cDNA carried unique molecular identifiers, and a universal primer site was added by template switching. TCRdb analysed the 5' RACE reads with MiXCR anew, one entry per CDR3 protein. The sample has approximately 220,000 distinct CDR3 sequences; approximately 8% are singletons. Study results and caveats: While abundant cord blood beta clonotypes carried fewer insertions, memory repertoires showed no such pattern. Analyses of zero insertions could, in part, be confounded by invariant MAIT and iNKT cells. The models systematically underestimated how much out-of-frame TCR alpha was shared in monozygotic twins.

Trimming cost V 0 bases and J 2 bases; bases outside gene matches: 4. Germline assignment: CDR1 SEHNR and CDR2 FQNEAQ (reference sequence). The CDR3 is 16 amino acids. These data also formed part of another study, on yellow fever vaccine responses in identical twins.

The chain is built from TRBV7-9 and TRBJ2-7; 10 nucleotides agree with TRBD2. Sequencing was carried out using CD8+ T cells sorted from blood. The sequence derives from a young woman in good health. Here the CDR3 reads CASSLALAGDTYEQYF. As DNA, the CDR3 is TGTGCCAGCAGCTTAGCCCTAGCGGGAGATACCTACGAGCAGTACTTC.